This T cell receptor beta chain was captured by sequencing in a study of T cell responses to AZD1222 COVID-19 vaccine. CDR3 length: 13 amino acids. With 5 bases clipped from V and 6 bases from J, the junction kept 3 bases outside the gene matches. CDR1 is SGHVS and CDR2 is FQNEAQ in the germline V gene. The assay was immunoSEQ multiplex PCR, and TCRdb's table has in-frame clones only and misses some. The table shows some 80,000 clones, with roughly 88% occurring only once. This chain links TRBV7-8 with TRBJ1-2, with 10 bases matching TRBD1. This receptor was taken from an adult in good health. The specimen comprised peripheral blood, sampled on day 0 of AZD1222 vaccination. CDR3 amino acids: CASSRQGADGYTF. In DNA form, the CDR3 reads TGTGCCAGCAGCCGACAGGGGGCGGATGGCTACACCTTC.